The next 24 T cell receptor beta chains were all read from a single sample in a study of vaccination effects on CD4 cells after COVID-19 (dated by TCRdb to the early 2020s). No antigens are known for them. Libraries were prepared through the immunoSEQ multiplex PCR assay. TCRdb retrieved this table from immuneACCESS and kept in-frame rearrangements only. Not all clones are present; in checked studies, unresolved V genes account for under half, and no reason is known for the remainder. The sample has 75,000 to 100,000 clones on record, 77% of them singletons. The ten largest clones add up to more than 1% of the sample. To identify antigen-specific CD4+ T cell clonotypes by their expansion, the ViraFEST assay first stimulated PBMC with viral peptide pools and then applied TCR sequencing. After less than eleven days of culture, CD4+ T cells were isolated with the EasySep CD4+ T cell isolation kit. Two doses of either the BNT162b2 or the mRNA-1273 mRNA SARS-CoV-2 vaccine were administered to participants.

Material: CD4+ T cells from PBMCs cultured with HCoV-OC43 spike peptides, obtained after COVID-19 vaccination. The sample's cell subset or site, from its label and the paper: HCoV-OC43 spike overlapping peptide pool stimulation. These receptors were taken from a human donor who received a COVID-19 vaccine.

The chain recombines TRBV28 with TRBJ1-6; no clear D. Germline V CDR1 and CDR2: MDHEN, SYDVKM. The CDR3 totals 13 residues. With 8 bases removed from V and 11 bases from J, the gap between germline ends came to 16 bases. The CDR3 protein is CASQLPNGAPLHF. The DNA of the CDR3 is TGTGCCAGCCAACTCCCCAACGGCGCACCCCTCCACTTT. The full variable domain, with the rest looked up from reference TRBV28 and TRBJ1-6, is DVKVTQSSRYLVKRTGEKVFLECVQDMDHENMFWYRQDPGLGLRLIYFSYDVKMKEKGDIPEGYSVSREKKERFSLILESASTNQTSMYLCASQLPNGAPLHFGNGTRLTVT.

There are a few counts of this clone. This chain uses TRBV6-5 with TRBJ1-6, with no clear D. Trimming removed 4 bases at V and 3 bases at J, with 7 bases between. The germline CDR1 and CDR2 sequences are MNHEY and SVGAGI. This CDR3 contains 14 residues. The CDR3 reads CASSSQYYNSPLHF. The CDR3 nucleotides are TGTGCCAGCAGTTCCCAGTACTATAATTCACCCCTCCACTTT.

This clone was found once. This sequence joins TRBV14 and TRBJ2-3; D unresolved. V dropped 2 bases and J dropped 0 bases, with 6 bases sitting between them. This CDR3 has 14 residues. The germline V gene has CDR1 SGHDN and CDR2 FVKESK. CDR3 DNA: TGTGCCAGCAGCCAATGGCGCAGCACAGATACGCAGTATTTT. Translation gives CASSQWRSTDTQYF.

This rearrangement joins TRBV2 to TRBJ1-2, with D possibly being TRBD1 (6 bases). The CDR3 has 15 residues. The germline V and J ends were trimmed by 5 bases and 0 bases, with 13 bases remaining between them. Germline CDR1 SNHLY, CDR2 FYNNEI. The CDR3 DNA reads as TGTGCCAGCAGTCTGTGGGACACCCCTAACTATGGCTACACCTTC. Amino acid sequence: CASSLWDTPNYGYTF.

The chain is built from TRBV6-6 and TRBJ2-7, with D perhaps TRBD1 or TRBD2 (5 bases each). The CDR3 sequence is 14 residues long. Germline assignment: CDR1 MNHNY and CDR2 SVGAGI (reference sequence). V gave up 6 bases and J gave up 6 bases, with 18 bases separating them. CDR3 DNA sequence: TGTGCCAGCAGCCCCGGGACCACAGTTATCGAGCAGTACGTC. Translation: CASSPGTTVIEQYV.

V is TRBV6-2 or TRBV6-3 and J is TRBJ2-7, with 10 bases lining up with TRBD1. The CDR3 consists of 15 residues. Looked up from germline, CDR1 is MNHEY and CDR2 is SVGEGT. Trimming took 5 bases from V and 2 from J; bases not matched to a gene: 6. This CDR3 is CASSRQGAHAYEQYV. The CDR3 DNA is TGTGCCAGCAGTCGACAGGGGGCGCACGCCTACGAGCAGTACGTC.

The chain's CDR3 is CASSLVAANYGYTF. The CDR3 DNA sequence: TGTGCCAGCAGCTTAGTAGCCGCTAACTATGGCTACACCTTC. The chain has TRBV11-2 and TRBJ1-2, with D hard to call. V was clipped by 1 base and J by 0 bases, with 6 bases between them. The CDR3 loop spans 14 amino acids. Per the germline V gene, CDR1 is SGHAT and CDR2 is FQNNGV.

The chain couples TRBV6-1 to TRBJ2-3, with D possibly called TRBD1 or TRBD2 (6 bases each). The germline V gene has CDR1 MNHNS and CDR2 SASEGT. V lost 6 bases, J lost 3 bases, and 13 bases lay in between. CDR3 length: 14 residues. The CDR3 reads CASSELGGTDTQYF. The CDR3 DNA sequence: TGTGCCAGCAGCGAACTAGGGGGGACAGATACGCAGTATTTT.

This sequence joins TRBV14 and TRBJ2-7, with 10 positions matching TRBD1. The trim removed 1 base at V and 4 bases at J, leaving 16 bases unmatched. CDR1 and CDR2 from the germline V gene are SGHDN and FVKESK. CDR3 size: 19 residues. The CDR3 here is CASSQGISGQGGASYEQYV. Here the CDR3 DNA reads TGTGCCAGCAGCCAAGGAATTTCAGGACAGGGGGGAGCGTCGTACGAGCAGTACGTC.

This chain connects TRBV7-2 to TRBJ1-3, with no clear D. The V end lost 5 bases, the J end lost 0 bases, and 8 bases lay between the germline ends. The germline CDR1 and CDR2 sequences are SGHTA and FQGNSA. This CDR3 spans 14 amino acids. The CDR3 loop is CASSPMSSGNTIYF. The CDR3 DNA follows: TGTGCCAGCAGCCCGATGAGCTCTGGAAACACCATATATTTT.

This clone occurred a few times. The chain is built from TRBV6-5 and TRBJ2-4; TRBD1 is a possible D gene (6 bases). Germline lookup yields CDR1 MNHEY and CDR2 SVGAGI. The V and J ends lost 5 bases and 5 bases respectively, with 13 bases between them. CDR3 length equals 14 residues. The CDR3 region is CASSIEAGENIQYF. DNA of the CDR3: TGTGCCAGCAGTATTGAGGCAGGGGAAAACATTCAGTACTTC.

CDR3 sequence (DNA): TGTGCCATCAGTGACCCTAACACTGAAGCTTTCTTT. The encoded protein is CAISDPNTEAFF. This rearrangement joins TRBV10-3 to TRBJ1-1, with unresolved D. This CDR3 is 12 amino acids long. With 3 bases removed from V and 2 bases from J, the gap between germline ends came to 4 bases. Germline V CDR1 and CDR2: ENHRY, SYGVKD.

This clone has just a few counts. The rearrangement joins TRBV27 to TRBJ2-7; maybe TRBD1 (5 bases). Per the germline V gene, CDR1 is MNHEY and CDR2 is SMNVEV (reference sequence). The CDR3 is 13 amino acids. V was clipped by 5 bases and J by 3 bases, with 11 bases between them. CDR3 protein: CASSQQDLYEQYV. The CDR3 DNA follows: TGTGCCAGCAGTCAACAGGACCTCTACGAGCAGTACGTC.

The chain carries TRBV3-1 (or the pseudogene TRBV3-2) and TRBJ1-1; 7 bases agree with TRBD1. There are 13 residues in the CDR3. Germline loops: CDR1 LGHDT, CDR2 YNNKEL (reference sequence). J was trimmed by 3 bases and V by 4 bases; bases with no gene match: 2. The CDR3 DNA follows: TGTGCCAGCAGCCTAGACAGGGACACTGAAGCTTTCTTT. Protein: CASSLDRDTEAFF.

This clone was counted between two and nine times. The CDR3 sequence is CASSGGTGPRWANVLTF. CDR3 DNA sequence: TGTGCCAGTAGTGGGGGGACAGGCCCACGGTGGGCCAACGTCCTGACTTTC. The rearrangement joins TRBV19 to TRBJ2-6, with 8 bases identical to TRBD1. CDR3 length: 17 residues. Trimming cost V 5 bases and J 5 bases; bases outside gene matches: 11. Germline V lookup: CDR1 LNHDA, CDR2 SQIVND (reference sequence).

The rearrangement links TRBV10-1 to TRBJ2-3; D may be TRBD1 (5 bases). CDR1 WNHNN and CDR2 SYGVQD come from the germline V gene (reference sequence). The CDR3 spans 16 residues. Trimming shortened V by 5 bases and J by 5 bases, and 20 bases separated the two germline ends. The CDR3 reads CASSPAGQGKGDTQYF. Here the CDR3 DNA reads TGCGCCAGCAGTCCCGCCGGGCAGGGTAAAGGAGATACGCAGTATTTT.

This chain joins TRBV6-5 and TRBJ1-2; 8 nucleotides agree with TRBD1. This CDR3 contains 13 residues. Per germline, CDR1 MNHEY and CDR2 SVGAGI. V gave up 6 bases and J gave up 4 bases; unmatched junction bases: 4. The CDR3 coding sequence is TGTGCCAGCAGACCGACAGGGGCCTATGGCTACACCTTC. It is translated as CASRPTGAYGYTF.

The CDR3 spells CASSNQGNYGYTF. CDR3 bases: TGTGCCAGCAGTAATCAGGGAAACTATGGCTACACCTTC. This chain joins TRBV6-5 and TRBJ1-2, with D perhaps matching TRBD1 (5 bases). The CDR3 is 13 amino acids. Germline V gene data show CDR1 as MNHEY and CDR2 as SVGAGI. V lost 5 bases and J 2 bases, leaving 9 bases between the germline ends.

This clone occurred a few times. CDR3 residues: CASSLRTAASGNTIYF. The CDR3, as DNA: TGTGCCAGCAGCCTACGTACAGCGGCGTCTGGAAACACCATATATTTT. This chain joins TRBV3-1 (or the pseudogene TRBV3-2) and TRBJ1-3; D not certain. This CDR3 contains 16 residues. Trimming stripped 4 bases from V and 1 base from J, with 14 bases between. CDR1 and CDR2 from the germline V gene are LGHDT and YNNKEL (reference sequence).

This clone was seen only once. This chain joins TRBV10-3 and TRBJ1-2, with D possibly matching TRBD1 (5 bases). CDR3 size: 16 residues. Trimming took 0 bases from V and 4 from J, leaving 15 bases between them. CDR1 is ENHRY, CDR2 SYGVKD, per germline. The CDR3 DNA reads TGTGCCATCAGTGAGTCTCCGCGGGGGGGGGTCTATGGCTACACCTTC. Its protein product is CAISESPRGGVYGYTF.

The V call is TRBV18, the J call TRBJ1-1; D may be TRBD1 (6 bases). The CDR3 is 17 residues long. Trimming took 0 bases from V and 1 from J, leaving 15 bases between them. CDR1 is KGHSH, CDR2 LQKENI, per germline. This CDR3 is CASSPPDRPQTNTEAFF. In DNA form, the CDR3 reads TGTGCCAGCTCACCACCTGACAGGCCCCAGACGAACACTGAAGCTTTCTTT.

V is TRBV6-5 and J is TRBJ1-3; D is ambiguous. With 8 bases removed from V and 0 bases from J, the gap between germline ends came to 8 bases. Germline V gene lookup returns CDR1 MNHEY and CDR2 SVGAGI. The CDR3 has 13 residues. The CDR3 region has the DNA TGTGCCAGCGGATCGCTCTCTGGAAACACCATATATTTT. Protein: CASGSLSGNTIYF.

V usage is TRBV4-1 and J usage is TRBJ2-1; the match to TRBD2 covers 10 bases. The germline CDR1 and CDR2 sequences are MGHRA and YSYEKL. The CDR3 contains 17 residues. V lost 5 bases and J lost 4; bases outside the gene matches: 11. CDR3 protein: CASSDRAPTSGYNEQFF. The CDR3 nucleotides are TGCGCCAGCAGCGATCGCGCCCCGACTAGCGGGTACAATGAGCAGTTCTTC.

The chain joins TRBV30 to TRBJ1-2; 9 nucleotides agree with TRBD1. The CDR3 is 13 amino acids. Germline lookup yields CDR1 GTSNPN and CDR2 SVGIG (reference sequence). After removal of 3 bases from V and 6 bases from J, the junction contained 5 bases not matched to a gene. CDR3 amino acids: CAWSGTGYDGYTF. CDR3 coding DNA: TGTGCCTGGAGCGGGACAGGGTACGATGGCTACACCTTC.